These 8 T cell receptor beta chains share one sample of origin, sequenced in a study of T cell repertoires in cytomegalovirus infection. One entry per CDR3 protein results from TCRdb running MiXCR on the reads. The sample shows fewer than 900,000 distinct CDR3 sequences, under 35% of them seen only once. These receptors are not linked to any known antigen. This specimen was cultured CD8+ T cells from PBMCs, taken from culture after CMV antigen stimulation. The receptors stem from a human donor in good health (CMV status not recorded). Some clones in this sample may be carry-over from other donors' samples.

The chain recombines TRBV10-3 with TRBJ1-1, with TRBD1 matching 11 bases. This CDR3 has 16 residues. CDR1 is ENHRY and CDR2 is SYGVKD in the germline V gene. V shed 0 bases, J shed 3 bases, and the junction held 3 bases outside the gene matches. The CDR3 sequence is CAISESGTGGDTEAFF. The DNA for the CDR3 is TGTGCCATCAGTGAGTCGGGGACAGGGGGAGACACTGAAGCTTTCTTT.

This chain links TRBV6-1 with TRBJ2-7, with D tentatively TRBD1 (6 bases). Germline CDR1 MNHNS, CDR2 SASEGT. The CDR3 length is 13 residues. Trimming stripped 7 bases from V and 3 bases from J, with 13 bases between. CDR3 protein: CASTLRTDYEQYF. The CDR3 nucleotides are TGTGCCAGCACTCTAAGGACAGACTACGAGCAGTACTTC.

V usage is TRBV4-1 and J usage is TRBJ1-1; 8 bases fit TRBD1. Trimming at V came to 3 bases and at J to 6 bases, leaving 9 bases not matched to a gene. The germline V gene encodes CDR1 MGHRA and CDR2 YSYEKL. This CDR3 contains 15 residues. CDR3 loop: CASSQPGQVAAEAFF. Written as DNA, the CDR3 is TGCGCCAGCAGCCAGCCGGGACAGGTGGCCGCTGAAGCTTTCTTT.

This chain uses TRBV20-1 with TRBJ1-5; D may be TRBD1 (6 bases). Germline loops: CDR1 DFQATT, CDR2 SNEGSKA (reference sequence). The ends were cut back, 0 bases at V and 4 bases at J, with 13 bases in the middle. This CDR3 has 15 amino acids. The CDR3 protein is CSARDRGHYNQPQHF. CDR3 DNA sequence: TGCAGTGCTAGAGATCGGGGGCACTATAATCAGCCCCAGCATTTT.

The genes are TRBV27 and TRBJ2-6, with D maybe TRBD1 (6 bases). Between the trimmed V and J ends, which lost 2 bases and 0 bases, there was a span of 8 bases. The length of the CDR3 is 16 residues. CDR1 and CDR2 (germline): MNHEY, SMNVEV (reference sequence). CDR3 DNA sequence: TGTGCCAGCAGTTTACTAGGGGGCTCTGGGGCCAACGTCCTGACTTTC. Translation: CASSLLGGSGANVLTF. Drawing the rest from reference TRBV27 and TRBJ2-6, the complete variable domain is EAQVTQNPRYLITVTGKKLTVTCSQNMNHEYMSWYRQDPGLGLRQIYYSMNVEVTDKGDVPEGYKVSRKEKRNFPLILESPSPNQTSLYFCASSLLGGSGANVLTFGAGSRLTVL.

The rearrangement links TRBV20-1 to TRBJ2-7; 9 bases match TRBD1. J gave up 7 bases and V 0 bases, and 10 bases lay outside the gene matches. The length of the CDR3 is 15 residues. The germline CDR1 and CDR2 sequences are DFQATT and SNEGSKA (reference sequence). CDR3 nucleotides: TGCAGTGCTAGAGATCAGGAGACAGGGGGTTGGGAGCAGTACGTC. This encodes CSARDQETGGWEQYV.

In the case of this clonotype: The junction and the germline gene differ at one end; a read error may be behind it. The chain is built from TRBV7-7 and TRBJ2-3, with 9 bases lining up with TRBD2. Per germline, CDR1 SSHAT and CDR2 FNYEAQ (reference sequence). The CDR3 consists of 18 residues. The CDR3 region is CASSLVTSGYNLPDTQYF. CDR3 bases: TGTGCTAGCAGCTTAGTGACTAGCGGTTACAACCTACCAGATACGCAGTATTTT. The full variable domain, its missing parts supplied by reference TRBV7-7 and TRBJ2-3, is GAGVSQSPRYKVTKRGQDVTLRCDPISSHATLYWYQQALGQGPEFLTYFNYEAQPDKSGLPSDRFSAERPEGSISTLTIQRTEQRDSAMYRCASSLVTSGYNLPDTQYFGPGTRLTVL.

The chain uses TRBV27 and TRBJ1-5; 8 bases agree with TRBD1. The CDR3 is 15 amino acids. The J segment lost 2 bases and the V segment lost 7 bases, leaving 7 bases of the junction unmatched. CDR1 is MNHEY and CDR2 is SMNVEV in the germline V gene (reference sequence). CDR3 protein: CASTSTGAGNQPQHF. CDR3 DNA sequence: TGTGCCAGCACCTCGACAGGGGCCGGCAATCAGCCCCAGCATTTT.